This T cell receptor beta chain is drawn from a study of regulatory dendritic cells for organ transplantation. Concerning this clone itself: No antigen is known for it.

Broader study findings: Memory CD8+ T cells were the most oligoclonal; naive cells were highly diverse.

With 6 bases removed from V and 4 bases from J, the gap between germline ends came to 10 bases. Germline values: CDR1 MNHEY, CDR2 SVGAGI. There are 13 residues in the CDR3. The method was immunoSEQ multiplex PCR; TCRdb's version includes in-frame clones alone and lacks a portion of them. Of 5,500 to 7,000 clones listed, around two thirds were seen once; the top ten hold 11%. Sequenced material: memory CD8+ T cells from blood. The subset is: CD45RO+ memory T cells. The TCR comes from a human donor in good health. V is TRBV6-5 and J is TRBJ2-1; the D gene is possibly TRBD1 (5 bases). In DNA form, the CDR3 reads TGTGCCAGCAGCACAGGACAATACAATGAGCAGTTCTTC. This encodes CASSTGQYNEQFF.